The source of this T cell receptor beta chain is a study of cytomegalovirus exposure and HLA in healthy donors. About the research overall: The approximately 120 validation repertoires used the same platform as the 650 to 750 first-cohort repertoires, a later analysis reported.

Trimming cost V 4 bases and J 1 base; bases outside gene matches: 2. CDR1 MNHEY and CDR2 SMNVEV come from the germline V gene (reference sequence). The CDR3 extends over 14 amino acids. Sequenced by immunoSEQ multiplex PCR; TCRdb stores in-frame clones only, minus some. The data contain 260,000 or so clones, approximately 90% of them seen just once; the ten biggest clones take up about 0.86%. Study results and limitations: Cytomegalovirus association was assigned to some 160 TCR beta chains. Many donors carried some public TCRs, although rarity characterized most TCR sequences. The tendency of first-cohort TCR clusters to co-occur in the 120 or so validation repertoires was the finding of a later analysis.

Comment on this clone: Antigen specificity is unknown.

The TCR was taken from a woman aged 18-30 years in good health and CMV-seronegative. Sequenced sample: PBMCs. V is TRBV27 and J is TRBJ1-1, with TRBD1 identical over 8 bases. CDR3 in amino acids: CASSYRGGNTEAFF. Written as DNA, the CDR3 is TGTGCCAGCAGTTACAGGGGGGGGAACACTGAAGCTTTCTTT.